The present entry profiles one T cell receptor (beta chain) with its context. Its antigen is unknown. Germline CDR1 reads LNHDA; CDR2 reads SQIVND (reference sequence). The CDR3 is 15 residues long. J was trimmed by 3 bases and V by 0 bases; bases with no gene match: 4. This record comes from a study of cytomegalovirus exposure and HLA in healthy donors. Study-level findings and limits: TRBV6-2, TRBV6-3 and some other V segments were unresolvable in 87-base-pair reads. Published work reported that the classifier diagnosed cytomegalovirus status with high specificity and sensitivity. TCR beta V- and J-gene trimming, according to a later analysis, was linked to a missense DCLRE1C variant.

Primers for the PCR totalled 60 Vbeta and 13 Jbeta. Generated by immunoSEQ multiplex PCR, the TCRdb table keeps only in-frame clones and is missing some. The data contain fewer than 350,000 clones, about 90% of them singletons. The V call is TRBV19, the J call TRBJ1-2; TRBD1 agrees at 7 bases. The sequence was obtained from a woman under 30 in good health and CMV-seronegative. Sequenced sample: PBMCs. CDR3 nucleotides: TGTGCCAGTAGTATAGACCCACAGGGGTACTATGGCTACACCTTC. It codes for CASSIDPQGYYGYTF.